A few counts support the clone carrying this T cell receptor beta chain. The antigen is unknown. The source of the sample is a study of cytomegalovirus exposure and HLA in healthy donors. The primer mix had 60 Vbeta and 13 Jbeta primers. Original data processing: There were about 80 million unique TCR beta chains by a later count, and approximately 12 million of them were shared. Sequencing used immunoSEQ multiplex PCR; TCRdb keeps in-frame clones, though not all of them. That table furnishes V, J and clone size, whereas the DNA furnished D and trimming. The sample yields 90,000 to 110,000 clones, around 80% seen once. The study, taken as a whole, reports: Several of the most significant clusters appeared, in a later analysis, to be linked to common viral pathogens. Earlier results showed most TCR beta V segments being productive about 90% or about 30% of the time. It was taken for granted in presence/absence analyses that sequencing depth across donors was roughly uniform.

Sequenced material: PBMCs. The receptor's source is a male donor in good health and CMV-seronegative.

This CDR3 is CASTTIPGQRKSGAFF. CDR3 DNA: TGTGCCAGCACCACAATTCCGGGACAAAGAAAGTCAGGAGCTTTCTTT. V and J are TRBV10-3 and TRBJ1-1; possible D gene TRBD1, 6 bases. Germline-derived CDR1 and CDR2 are ENHRY and SYGVKD. V dropped 10 bases and J dropped 10 bases, with 31 bases sitting between them. The CDR3 sequence is 16 residues long.